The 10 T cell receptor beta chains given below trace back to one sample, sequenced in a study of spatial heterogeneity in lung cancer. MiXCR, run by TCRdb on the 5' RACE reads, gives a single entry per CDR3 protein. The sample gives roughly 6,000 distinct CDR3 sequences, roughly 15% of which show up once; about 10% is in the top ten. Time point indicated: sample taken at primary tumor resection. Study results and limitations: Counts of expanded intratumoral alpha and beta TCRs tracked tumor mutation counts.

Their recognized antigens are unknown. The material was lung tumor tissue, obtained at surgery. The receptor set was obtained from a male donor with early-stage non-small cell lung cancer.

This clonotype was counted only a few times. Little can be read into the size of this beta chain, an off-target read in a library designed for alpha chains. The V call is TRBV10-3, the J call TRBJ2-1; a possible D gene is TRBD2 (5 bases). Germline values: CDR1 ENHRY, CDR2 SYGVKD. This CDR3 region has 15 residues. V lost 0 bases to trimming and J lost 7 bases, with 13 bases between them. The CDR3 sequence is CAISESPGVGNEQFF. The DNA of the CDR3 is TGTGCCATCAGTGAGTCCCCCGGGGTAGGGAATGAGCAGTTCTTC.

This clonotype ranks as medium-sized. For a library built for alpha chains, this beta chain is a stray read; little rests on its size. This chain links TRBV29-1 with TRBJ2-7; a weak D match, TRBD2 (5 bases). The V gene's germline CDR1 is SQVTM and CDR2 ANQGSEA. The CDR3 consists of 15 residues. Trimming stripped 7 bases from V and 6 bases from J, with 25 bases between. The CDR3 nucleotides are TGCAGCGCCATCCACCTCGGGATTTCGGGCCCCGAGCAGTACTTC. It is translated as CSAIHLGISGPEQYF.

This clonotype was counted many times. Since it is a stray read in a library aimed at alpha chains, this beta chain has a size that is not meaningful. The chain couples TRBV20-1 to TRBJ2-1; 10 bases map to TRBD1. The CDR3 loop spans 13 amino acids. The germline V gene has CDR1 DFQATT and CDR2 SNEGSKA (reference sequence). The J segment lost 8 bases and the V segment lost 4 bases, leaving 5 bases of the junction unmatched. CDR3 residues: CSAIGQGDYEQFF. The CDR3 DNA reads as TGCAGTGCTATAGGACAGGGGGATTATGAGCAGTTCTTC.

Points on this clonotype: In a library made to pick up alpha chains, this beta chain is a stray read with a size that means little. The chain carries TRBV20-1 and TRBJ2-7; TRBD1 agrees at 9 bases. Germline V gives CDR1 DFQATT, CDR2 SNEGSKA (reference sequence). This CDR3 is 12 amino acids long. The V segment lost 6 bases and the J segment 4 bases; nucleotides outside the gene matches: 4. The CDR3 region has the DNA TGCAGTGCGGACAGGGGACCTTACGAGCAGTACTTC. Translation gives CSADRGPYEQYF.

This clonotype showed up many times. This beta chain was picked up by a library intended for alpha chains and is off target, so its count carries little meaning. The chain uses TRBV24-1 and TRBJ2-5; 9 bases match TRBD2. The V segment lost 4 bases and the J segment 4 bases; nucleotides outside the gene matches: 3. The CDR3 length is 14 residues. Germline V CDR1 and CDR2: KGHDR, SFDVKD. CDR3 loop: CATSELAGGETQYF. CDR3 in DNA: TGTGCCACCAGTGAACTAGCGGGTGGAGAGACCCAGTACTTC.

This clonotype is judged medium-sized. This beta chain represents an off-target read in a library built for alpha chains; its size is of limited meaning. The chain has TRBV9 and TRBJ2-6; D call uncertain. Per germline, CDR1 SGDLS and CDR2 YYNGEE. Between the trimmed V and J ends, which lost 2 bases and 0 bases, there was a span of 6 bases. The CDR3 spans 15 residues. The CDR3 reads CASSVSPSGANVLTF. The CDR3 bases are TGTGCCAGCAGCGTTTCCCCCTCTGGGGCCAACGTCCTGACTTTC.

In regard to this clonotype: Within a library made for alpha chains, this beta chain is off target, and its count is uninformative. The CDR3 coding sequence is TGCGCCAGCAGCCACCTCTCCTACAATGAGCAGTTCTTC. Its translation is CASSHLSYNEQFF. This chain connects TRBV4-3 to TRBJ2-1, with D hard to call. This CDR3 has 13 amino acids. Between the trimmed V and J ends, which lost 3 bases and 0 bases, there was a span of 3 bases. From germline, CDR1 is LGHNA and CDR2 YSLEER.

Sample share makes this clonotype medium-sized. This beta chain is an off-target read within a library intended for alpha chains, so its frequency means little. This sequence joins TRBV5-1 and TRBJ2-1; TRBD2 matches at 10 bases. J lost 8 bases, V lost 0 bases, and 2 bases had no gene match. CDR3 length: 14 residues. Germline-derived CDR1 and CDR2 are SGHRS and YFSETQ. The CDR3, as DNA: TGCGCCAGCAGCTTGGGGCTAGCGGGAGATGAGCAGTTCTTC. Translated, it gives CASSLGLAGDEQFF.

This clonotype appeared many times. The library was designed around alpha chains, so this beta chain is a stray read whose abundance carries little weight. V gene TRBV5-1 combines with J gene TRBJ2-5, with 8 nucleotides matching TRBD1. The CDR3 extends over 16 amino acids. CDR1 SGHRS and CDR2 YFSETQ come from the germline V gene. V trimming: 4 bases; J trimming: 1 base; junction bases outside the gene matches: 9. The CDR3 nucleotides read TGCGCCAGCAGCAGGGCCGGGACAGGACCCCAAGAGACCCAGTACTTC. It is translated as CASSRAGTGPQETQYF.

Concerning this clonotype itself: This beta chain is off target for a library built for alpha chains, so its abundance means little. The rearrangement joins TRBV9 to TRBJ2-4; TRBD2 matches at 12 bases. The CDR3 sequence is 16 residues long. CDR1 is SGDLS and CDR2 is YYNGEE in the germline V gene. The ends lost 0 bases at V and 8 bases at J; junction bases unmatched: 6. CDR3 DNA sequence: TGTGCCAGCAGCGTAGGCGAGACTAGCGGGAGTTACATTCAGTACTTC. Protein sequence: CASSVGETSGSYIQYF.